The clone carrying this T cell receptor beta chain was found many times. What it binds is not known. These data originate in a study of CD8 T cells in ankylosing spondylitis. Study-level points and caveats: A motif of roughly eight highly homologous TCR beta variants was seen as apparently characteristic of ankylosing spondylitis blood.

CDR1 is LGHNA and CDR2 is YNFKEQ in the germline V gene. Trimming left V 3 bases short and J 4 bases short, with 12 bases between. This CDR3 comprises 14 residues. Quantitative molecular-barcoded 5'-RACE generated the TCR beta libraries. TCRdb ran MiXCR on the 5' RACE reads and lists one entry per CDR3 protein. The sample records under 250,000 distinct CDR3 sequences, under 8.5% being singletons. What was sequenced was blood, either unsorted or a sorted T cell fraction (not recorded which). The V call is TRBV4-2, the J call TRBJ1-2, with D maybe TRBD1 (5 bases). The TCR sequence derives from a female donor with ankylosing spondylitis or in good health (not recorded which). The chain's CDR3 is CASSQLGDLYGYTF. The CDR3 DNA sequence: TGTGCCAGCAGCCAGCTGGGGGATCTCTATGGCTACACCTTC.